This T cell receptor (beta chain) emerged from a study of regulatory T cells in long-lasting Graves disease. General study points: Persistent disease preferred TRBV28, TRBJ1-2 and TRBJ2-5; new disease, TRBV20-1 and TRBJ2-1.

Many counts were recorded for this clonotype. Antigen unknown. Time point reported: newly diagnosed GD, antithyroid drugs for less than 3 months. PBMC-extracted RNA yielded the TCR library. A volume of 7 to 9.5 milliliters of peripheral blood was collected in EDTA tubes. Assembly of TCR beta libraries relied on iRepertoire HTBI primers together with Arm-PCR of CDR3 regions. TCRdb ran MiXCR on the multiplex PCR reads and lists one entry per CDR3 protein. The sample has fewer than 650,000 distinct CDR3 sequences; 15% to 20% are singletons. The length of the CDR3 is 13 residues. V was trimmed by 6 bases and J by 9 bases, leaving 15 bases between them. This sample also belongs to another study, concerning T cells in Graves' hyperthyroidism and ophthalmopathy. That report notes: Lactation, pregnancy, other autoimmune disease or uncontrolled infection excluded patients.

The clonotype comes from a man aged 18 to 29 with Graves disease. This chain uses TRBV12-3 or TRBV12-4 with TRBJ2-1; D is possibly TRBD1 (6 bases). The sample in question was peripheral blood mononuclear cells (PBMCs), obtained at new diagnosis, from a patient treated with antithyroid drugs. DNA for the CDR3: TGTGCCAGCAGGTCTAACAGGGTAGGTGAGCAGTTCTTC. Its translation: CASRSNRVGEQFF.